These T cell receptor beta chains were read from a single sample in a study of blood T cell repertoires in COVID-19. Clones were sequenced by immunoSEQ multiplex PCR, and TCRdb holds only the in-frame ones, with some missing. Here the sample spans about 100,000 clones, roughly 85% being singletons. The sample was peripheral blood. The receptors here all came from a human donor in a cohort sampled during active COVID-19. Each CDR3 is given with its conserved first and last residue. The D gene is left open where the match is weak. Size tells how often a clone was seen (once, few, many) or the class of an expanded clone, and some rows leave it out.

D gene: .
clone size: .
V gene: TRBV6-5
J gene: TRBJ1-2
CDR3 DNA: TGTGCCAGCAAGGCGTATGGGGCAGGCTATGGCTACACCTTC
CDR3 protein: CASKAYGAGYGYTF

D gene: TRBD2
clone size: .
V gene: TRBV6-6
J gene: TRBJ2-2
CDR3 DNA: TGTGCCAGCAGTTACTCTCTAGCGGGAGGCCCCGGGGAGCTGTTTTTT
CDR3 protein: CASSYSLAGGPGELFF

D gene: TRBD2
clone size: once
V gene: TRBV5-5
J gene: TRBJ2-7
CDR3 DNA: TGTGCCAGCAGCTCGGCGACCGGGACTAGGACCTACGAGCAGTACTTC
CDR3 protein: CASSSATGTRTYEQYF

D gene: .
clone size: .
V gene: TRBV5-1
J gene: TRBJ2-3
CDR3 DNA: TGCGCCAGCAGCTTGGCCGAGGCCCTGGGAGATACGCAGTATTTT
CDR3 protein: CASSLAEALGDTQYF

D gene: TRBD1
clone size: .
V gene: TRBV19
J gene: TRBJ1-6
CDR3 DNA: TGTGCCAGTGGTTCGGGACAGGGCGTTTCACCCCTCCACTTT
CDR3 protein: CASGSGQGVSPLHF

D gene: TRBD1
clone size: .
V gene: TRBV10-3
J gene: TRBJ2-1
CDR3 DNA: TGTGCCATGGGGGACAGGACCTACAATGAGCAGTTCTTC
CDR3 protein: CAMGDRTYNEQFF

D gene: .
clone size: .
V gene: TRBV6-5
J gene: TRBJ1-1
CDR3 DNA: TGTGCCAGCAGTAAACAGGGTCCCACTGAAGCTTTCTTT
CDR3 protein: CASSKQGPTEAFF

D gene: TRBD1
clone size: .
V gene: TRBV19
J gene: TRBJ2-1
CDR3 DNA: TGTGCCAGTAGTATAGACATCATAACAGGGGTTAAGCAGTTCTTC
CDR3 protein: CASSIDIITGVKQFF

D gene: .
clone size: .
V gene: TRBV5-1
J gene: TRBJ1-1
CDR3 DNA: TGCGCCAGCAGCTTGGTTCAGGGGAACACTGAAGCTTTCTTT
CDR3 protein: CASSLVQGNTEAFF

D gene: TRBD1
clone size: .
V gene: TRBV7-9
J gene: TRBJ2-3
CDR3 DNA: TGTGCCAGCAGCCTGGGGACAGTTAATACAGATACGCAGTATTTT
CDR3 protein: CASSLGTVNTDTQYF

D gene: TRBD2
clone size: .
V gene: TRBV9
J gene: TRBJ2-1
CDR3 DNA: TGTGCCAGCAGCCCGAGGAGCGGGGTCTCCTACAATGAGCAGTTCTTC
CDR3 protein: CASSPRSGVSYNEQFF

D gene: .
clone size: .
V gene: TRBV3-1/TRBV3-2
J gene: TRBJ2-1
CDR3 DNA: TGTGCCAGCAGCCAATCAGGGTACTACAATGAGCAGTTCTTC
CDR3 protein: CASSQSGYYNEQFF

D gene: .
clone size: .
V gene: TRBV11-2
J gene: TRBJ2-4
CDR3 DNA: TGTGCCAGCAGCTCCCAGAGGAACATTCAGTACTTC
CDR3 protein: CASSSQRNIQYF

D gene: .
clone size: .
V gene: TRBV21-1
J gene: TRBJ1-2
CDR3 DNA: TGTGCCAGCAGCAAAGATCATGCAGGGGTTTGTGGCTACACCTTC
CDR3 protein: CASSKDHAGVCGYTF

D gene: TRBD1
clone size: .
V gene: TRBV7-9
J gene: TRBJ1-1
CDR3 DNA: TGTGCCAGCAGCTTAACTTGGGGGACAGGGACGGACACTGAAGCTTTCTTT
CDR3 protein: CASSLTWGTGTDTEAFF

D gene: .
clone size: .
V gene: TRBV7-9
J gene: TRBJ2-2
CDR3 DNA: TGTGCCAGCAGCTACCAACAGAACACCGGGGAGCTGTTTTTT
CDR3 protein: CASSYQQNTGELFF

D gene: TRBD1
clone size: .
V gene: TRBV5-1
J gene: TRBJ2-5
CDR3 DNA: TGCGCCAGCAGCTGGGGACAGGGGACGCAAGAGACCCAGTACTTC
CDR3 protein: CASSWGQGTQETQYF

D gene: TRBD1
clone size: .
V gene: TRBV24-1
J gene: TRBJ2-1
CDR3 DNA: TGTGCCACCAGTGTGCAGGGGGCGGTCAATGAGCAGTTCTTC
CDR3 protein: CATSVQGAVNEQFF

D gene: .
clone size: .
V gene: TRBV4-3
J gene: TRBJ2-2
CDR3 DNA: TGCGCCAGCAGCCAAGGTCTATTCACCGGGGAGCTGTTTTTT
CDR3 protein: CASSQGLFTGELFF

D gene: .
clone size: .
V gene: TRBV5-1
J gene: TRBJ1-1
CDR3 DNA: TGCGCCAGCAGCGAAGTGGGAGGGGAGTACACTGAAGCTTTCTTT
CDR3 protein: CASSEVGGEYTEAFF

D gene: .
clone size: .
V gene: TRBV2
J gene: TRBJ2-1
CDR3 DNA: TGTGCCAGCAGTGTTATTGAGCAGTTCTTC
CDR3 protein: CASSVIEQFF

D gene: .
clone size: .
V gene: TRBV19
J gene: TRBJ1-2
CDR3 DNA: TGTGCCAGTAGTCCCCTTCGGGGGGAGCTCTATGGCTACACCTTC
CDR3 protein: CASSPLRGELYGYTF

D gene: TRBD2
clone size: .
V gene: TRBV7-3
J gene: TRBJ2-1
CDR3 DNA: TGTGCCAGCAGCCTGACTAGCTCGGGCTCCTACAATGAGCAGTTCTTC
CDR3 protein: CASSLTSSGSYNEQFF

D gene: .
clone size: .
V gene: TRBV6-6
J gene: TRBJ1-1
CDR3 DNA: TGTGCCAGCTCAACCCTCGCTTCAGGGACTGAAGCTTTCTTT
CDR3 protein: CASSTLASGTEAFF

D gene: .
clone size: few
V gene: TRBV19
J gene: TRBJ1-1
CDR3 DNA: TGTGCCACCGACTCTGACTCACGTGCTTTCTTT
CDR3 protein: CATDSDSRAFF

D gene: .
clone size: .
V gene: TRBV4-2
J gene: TRBJ1-6
CDR3 DNA: TGTGCCAGCAGCCAAGGTCAGGACACCAGCTACTCACCCCTCCACTTT
CDR3 protein: CASSQGQDTSYSPLHF

D gene: .
clone size: .
V gene: TRBV6-1
J gene: TRBJ1-6
CDR3 DNA: TGTGCCAGCAGTGAAGCGCCAGGTGTATCCTATAATTCACCCCTCCACTTT
CDR3 protein: CASSEAPGVSYNSPLHF

D gene: .
clone size: .
V gene: TRBV4-1
J gene: TRBJ1-6
CDR3 DNA: TGCGCCAGCAGCCGCGGCTCGAGCTCCTATAATTCACCCCTCCACTTT
CDR3 protein: CASSRGSSSYNSPLHF

D gene: .
clone size: .
V gene: TRBV5-1
J gene: TRBJ1-2
CDR3 DNA: TGCGCCAGCAGCCCGGATGGGACTTCCTATGGCTACACCTTC
CDR3 protein: CASSPDGTSYGYTF

D gene: .
clone size: .
V gene: TRBV10-3
J gene: TRBJ2-5
CDR3 DNA: TGTGCCATCAGTGAGTCGGGGGCTACCGCTTTCCAAGAGACCCAGTACTTC
CDR3 protein: CAISESGATAFQETQYF

D gene: TRBD1
clone size: .
V gene: TRBV2
J gene: TRBJ2-7
CDR3 DNA: TGTGCCAGCAGTGCCCGGGACAGGGTAGACGAGCAGTACTTC
CDR3 protein: CASSARDRVDEQYF

D gene: TRBD1
clone size: .
V gene: TRBV6-4
J gene: TRBJ2-7
CDR3 DNA: TGTGCCAGCAGTCCACCCGGACAGGGAGATTATGAGCAGTACTTC
CDR3 protein: CASSPPGQGDYEQYF

D gene: .
clone size: .
V gene: TRBV7-2
J gene: TRBJ1-2
CDR3 DNA: TGTGCCAGCAGCCCCAGGGACTCCGGCCTAGGCTACACCTTC
CDR3 protein: CASSPRDSGLGYTF

D gene: TRBD1
clone size: .
V gene: TRBV7-9
J gene: TRBJ1-2
CDR3 DNA: TGTGCCAGCAGCCTACAGGGGGCGTTCAACTATGGCTACACCTTC
CDR3 protein: CASSLQGAFNYGYTF

D gene: .
clone size: .
V gene: TRBV21-1
J gene: TRBJ1-1
CDR3 DNA: TGTGCCAGCAGCAAAGAGGTGGACAGCGAAGCTTTCTTT
CDR3 protein: CASSKEVDSEAFF

D gene: .
clone size: .
V gene: TRBV20-1
J gene: TRBJ1-2
CDR3 DNA: TGCAGTGCTAGTGTCCGGGAGGGTCTCTATGGCTACACCTTC
CDR3 protein: CSASVREGLYGYTF

D gene: .
clone size: .
V gene: TRBV5-6
J gene: TRBJ1-3
CDR3 DNA: TGTGCCAGCAGCTTGGTTACAGGATCTGGAAACACCATATATTTT
CDR3 protein: CASSLVTGSGNTIYF

D gene: TRBD2
clone size: .
V gene: TRBV5-1
J gene: TRBJ2-7
CDR3 DNA: TGCGCCAGCAGCTTGGTTCTAGCGGGAGCAACCTACGAGCAGTACTTC
CDR3 protein: CASSLVLAGATYEQYF

D gene: .
clone size: .
V gene: TRBV6-5
J gene: TRBJ1-5
CDR3 DNA: TGTGCCAGCAGTTACACGGGACTGAATCAGCCCCAGCATTTT
CDR3 protein: CASSYTGLNQPQHF

D gene: .
clone size: once
V gene: TRBV5-1
J gene: TRBJ2-1
CDR3 DNA: TGCGCCAGCAGCTTGGAAACCAGCTCCTACAATGAGCAGTTCTTC
CDR3 protein: CASSLETSSYNEQFF

D gene: TRBD2
clone size: .
V gene: TRBV5-8
J gene: TRBJ2-2
CDR3 DNA: TGTGCCAGCAGCCCTAGACTAGCGGGAAACACCGGGGAGCTGTTTTTT
CDR3 protein: CASSPRLAGNTGELFF

D gene: TRBD1
clone size: .
V gene: TRBV11-2
J gene: TRBJ1-2
CDR3 DNA: TGTGCCAGCAGCCCGGGCCCAGGGACAGACTATGGCTACACCTTC
CDR3 protein: CASSPGPGTDYGYTF

D gene: .
clone size: once
V gene: TRBV11-2
J gene: TRBJ1-1
CDR3 DNA: TGTGCCAGCAGCTTAGTCGGGGGCACTGAAGCTTTCTTT
CDR3 protein: CASSLVGGTEAFF

D gene: .
clone size: .
V gene: TRBV5-6
J gene: TRBJ2-5
CDR3 DNA: TGTGCCAGCAGCCGCGTAGCGGAAGAGACCCAGTACTTC
CDR3 protein: CASSRVAEETQYF

D gene: TRBD1
clone size: .
V gene: TRBV10-3
J gene: TRBJ1-2
CDR3 DNA: TGTGCCATCAGTGAGGACAGGGAAGGCTATGGCTACACCTTC
CDR3 protein: CAISEDREGYGYTF

D gene: .
clone size: .
V gene: TRBV29-1
J gene: TRBJ2-3
CDR3 DNA: TGCAGCGGAGGTCGAGGCACAGATACGCAGTATTTT
CDR3 protein: CSGGRGTDTQYF

D gene: .
clone size: .
V gene: TRBV2
J gene: TRBJ1-2
CDR3 DNA: TGTGCCAGCAGCTGGACAGTGGACCAGAGCTATGGCTACACCTTC
CDR3 protein: CASSWTVDQSYGYTF

D gene: .
clone size: .
V gene: TRBV5-6
J gene: TRBJ1-2
CDR3 DNA: TGTGCCAGCAGCTTCACCAAATCCTCGCAGGGGCTGGGGGGCTACACCTTC
CDR3 protein: CASSFTKSSQGLGGYTF

D gene: TRBD1
clone size: once
V gene: TRBV9
J gene: TRBJ1-1
CDR3 DNA: TGTGCCAGCAGCGCCTTGACAGGGGGCGGTTTCACTGAAGCTTTCTTT
CDR3 protein: CASSALTGGGFTEAFF

D gene: TRBD2
clone size: once
V gene: TRBV28
J gene: TRBJ2-1
CDR3 DNA: TGTGCCACCAAGCCCGAGCGGGGGGCCTACAATGAGCAGTTCTTC
CDR3 protein: CATKPERGAYNEQFF

D gene: TRBD2
clone size: .
V gene: TRBV24-1
J gene: TRBJ2-1
CDR3 DNA: TGTGCCACCAGTGTCACGGGACTAGCGGGACCTCAGTTCTTC
CDR3 protein: CATSVTGLAGPQFF

D gene: .
clone size: .
V gene: TRBV11-2
J gene: TRBJ2-7
CDR3 DNA: TGTGCCAGCAGCTTAGGCCTAGCGTCATCCTACGAGCAGTACTTC
CDR3 protein: CASSLGLASSYEQYF

D gene: TRBD1
clone size: once
V gene: TRBV6-5
J gene: TRBJ2-7
CDR3 DNA: TGTGCCTCCACCGGACAGGGGGCAGGGGAGCAGTACTTC
CDR3 protein: CASTGQGAGEQYF

D gene: TRBD2
clone size: .
V gene: TRBV5-1
J gene: TRBJ2-2
CDR3 DNA: TGCGCCAGCAGCTCCCAAGCGGGGGGAAACACCGGGGAGCTGTTTTTT
CDR3 protein: CASSSQAGGNTGELFF

D gene: .
clone size: few
V gene: TRBV7-6
J gene: TRBJ2-2
CDR3 DNA: TGTGCCAGCAGCTTAGCCCAGGGTGGGACCGGGGAGCTGTTTTTT
CDR3 protein: CASSLAQGGTGELFF

D gene: .
clone size: .
V gene: TRBV6-2/TRBV6-3
J gene: TRBJ2-5
CDR3 DNA: TGTGCCAGCGGCCTTGTAACAGGGGAGGTCGAGACCCAGTACTTC
CDR3 protein: CASGLVTGEVETQYF

D gene: .
clone size: few
V gene: TRBV6-6
J gene: TRBJ1-5
CDR3 DNA: TGTGCCAGCAGTTACCTCGGAGTTACCTTCAATCAGCCCCAGCATTTT
CDR3 protein: CASSYLGVTFNQPQHF